This T cell receptor beta chain is drawn from a study of blood T cells in healthy people across ages (dated by TCRdb to between 2014 and 2016). With regard to the full study: Template switching captured roughly one uniquely barcoded TCR beta cDNA molecule per two T cells in model experiments. Using the same blood draw, the study looked at two additional independent replicas of 1 million unique cDNA reads for two donors, one aged 18 to 30 and the other aged 80 or older. To track age-related changes in TCR beta repertoire diversity, the study relied on deep sequencing normalized with unique cDNA molecular identifiers. To avoid experimental bias, donors of different ages were spread randomly across the sequencing lanes. The donors were divided into four age groups: young (average approximately 15 years), middle-aged (approximately 39), aged (approximately 64) and long-lived (82). Summary of the overall study and its limitations: Since profiling was done on bulk unsorted PBMCs, naive and antigen-experienced compartments could not be conclusively compared. A strong correlation was found between observed TCR beta diversity and the percentage of naive T cells measured by flow cytometry. Observed TCR beta diversity per million T cells fell roughly linearly with age, and a significant reduction was already apparent by age roughly 41. Estimates of total diversity from one million sequenced T cells were regarded as lower bounds and underestimates. Donor CMV infection status was unknown, potentially confounding age-related changes in expanded clonotypes. The long-lived group showed more naive CD4+ T cells, fewer expanded clones and increased TCR diversity than the aged group, suggesting age selection.

This clonotype appeared many times. No antigen is known for it. Per-base qualities were not stored, and no clone one base away is much larger. The CDR3, from cysteine to phenylalanine, totals 16 residues. CDR3 DNA is the only sequence kept; it has 48 bases, read in frame from the first base. The junction shows trimming of 1 base on V and 4 bases on J, and the gene matches do not reach 4 bases of it. The germline V gene encodes CDR1 SGHRS and CDR2 YFSETQ. The library relied on 5' RACE. Sequencing took place on an Illumina HiSeq 2500. The second PCR ran for roughly 7 to 11 cycles and used a J-beta primer mix along with a sample-barcoded 5' primer. A unique molecular identifier was introduced onto each TCR beta cDNA molecule by a template-switch 5' adaptor carrying 12 random nucleotides. At least 2.5 million CDR3-containing paired-end reads were obtained from each sample. The Mint cDNA synthesis kit, primed by a TRBC-specific oligonucleotide, was used to synthesize first-strand cDNA from all RNA. Following uracil-DNA glycosylase treatment, a first 18-cycle PCR with universal primers M1SS and BC2_uni_R was performed on all cDNA. The original methods were these. Normalization of each sample was performed by random selection of 1 million high-quality reads, each carrying a distinct molecular identifier. Reads sharing molecular identifiers were discarded rather than binned into consensus sequences. MiTCR, with a Q25 quality threshold and the strictest error-elimination algorithm, was used for CDR3 identification, clonotype clustering and error correction. A nonparametric unseen species model with Euler transformation was used to estimate lower-bound total TCR beta diversity. Clones were called with MiXCR by TCRdb after fastp trimmed the public reads at Q25, and only in-frame beta chains were retained. Rows are unified per CDR3 protein, each entry keeping the most common DNA and genes. TCRdb's processing, not the authors', yielded these V and J calls. The sample includes 800,000 to 1,000,000 distinct CDR3 sequences, with about 48% observed a single time. In total, the top ten clones hold around an eighth of the sample.

The donors were about 40 Caucasian individuals from Russia, aged 6 to 90 years, who were systemically healthy. Each donor gave 9.5 to 10 milliliters of peripheral blood, drawn into EDTA-treated Vacutainer tubes. Ficoll-Paque density-gradient centrifugation was used to isolate PBMCs, with at least 6 million per sample. Total RNA, at least 5 micrograms per sample, was extracted from PBMCs with Trizol reagent. The percentages of naive CD45RAhigh/CD27high T cells were determined by flow cytometry on a PBMC aliquot from every donor. This clonotype originated in a man younger than 45 in good health. Rearrangement joined TRBV5-1 to TRBJ2-3, and TRBD2 aligns with 12 junction nucleotides. Sequencing was performed on blood. Here the CDR3 is given as CASSLPLAGGSDTQYF. The nucleotide sequence reads as follows: TGCGCCAGCAGCTTGCCTCTAGCGGGGGGGTCAGATACGCAGTATTTT.